Listed here are 22 T cell receptor beta chains from one sample, sequenced in a study of breast tumors, draining lymph nodes, adjacent tissues. TCRdb ran MiXCR on the multiplex PCR reads and lists one entry per CDR3 protein. The sample yields over 250,000 distinct CDR3 sequences, around 30% seen once. Breast cancer patients provided tissue from their axillary draining lymph nodes. Material for sequencing was axillary lymph node tissue. Receptor source: a female donor with breast cancer. Some clones in this sample may be carry-over from other donors' samples.

This chain joins TRBV6-2 or TRBV6-3 and TRBJ2-1, with a possible D match to TRBD2 (6 bases). CDR1 and CDR2 (germline): MNHEY, SVGEGT. V was cut by 5 bases and J by 3 bases, with 14 bases left in between. This CDR3 region has 15 residues. In nucleotides, the CDR3 is TGTGCCAGCAGTGCACCGGGACTCCACTACAATGAGCAGTTCTTC. Translation gives CASSAPGLHYNEQFF.

This clonotype showed up just once. This chain connects TRBV10-1 to TRBJ1-5; D remains ambiguous. The CDR3 length is 14 residues. Trimming cost V 5 bases and J 4 bases, with 12 bases left between them. Germline V gene data show CDR1 as WNHNN and CDR2 as SYGVQD (reference sequence). CDR3 bases: TGCGCCAGCAGTATCCTCGGGGATAATCAGCCCCAGCATTTT. As protein: CASSILGDNQPQHF.

This clonotype was picked up many times. The V call is TRBV10-3, the J call TRBJ1-2, with no clear D. Trimming stripped 11 bases from V and 4 bases from J, with 11 bases between. Looked up from germline, CDR1 is ENHRY and CDR2 is SYGVKD. The CDR3 contains 11 residues. The CDR3 DNA is TGTGCCCCCCCCGTGATCTATGGCTACACCTTC. It encodes CAPPVIYGYTF.

This clonotype was recorded many times. The chain combines TRBV20-1 with TRBJ1-2; no definite D call. Trimming pared 3 bases from V and 4 bases from J, leaving 12 bases between. The CDR3 is 13 amino acids. Germline CDR1 is DFQATT and CDR2 is SNEGSKA (reference sequence). CDR3 in DNA: TGCAGTGCTAGGAAGCAGGAGGGCTATGGCTACACCTTC. The encoded protein is CSARKQEGYGYTF.

The sample holds many counts of this clonotype. This chain links TRBV12-3 or TRBV12-4 with TRBJ2-1; 10 bases agree with TRBD2. The CDR3 contains 16 residues. The V and J ends lost 3 bases and 7 bases, in that order; junction bases with no gene match: 9. The CDR3 loop is CASSLRRLAGVNEQFF. DNA for the CDR3: TGTGCCAGCAGTTTGCGGCGCCTAGCGGGAGTGAATGAGCAGTTCTTC.

This rearrangement joins TRBV11-3 to TRBJ2-3, with D perhaps matching TRBD2 (6 bases). V lost 0 bases and J lost 2, with 9 bases in between. Germline CDR1 is SGHNT and CDR2 is YENEEA. CDR3 length equals 15 residues. The CDR3 nucleotides are TGTGCCAGCAGCTTAGAATTAGCGGACACAGATACGCAGTATTTT. Amino acids: CASSLELADTDTQYF.

Concerning this clonotype itself: A read error may produce the germline difference seen at one junction end. The gene calls are TRBV2 and TRBJ1-4, with a tentative D call TRBD1 (5 bases). The germline CDR1 and CDR2 sequences are SNHLY and FYNNEI. The CDR3 length is 14 residues. The CDR3 DNA sequence: TGTGCCAGCAGTGAACAGGGAGCTAAGGAAAAACTGTTTTTT. Translation: CASSEQGAKEKLFF.

This clonotype was detected ten times or more. The chain carries TRBV20-1 and TRBJ2-1; the D gene is possibly TRBD1 (5 bases). The CDR3 spans 11 residues. V lost 1 base and J lost 11, with 9 bases in between. The germline gives CDR1 DFQATT, CDR2 SNEGSKA (reference sequence). The CDR3 protein is CSARASDKQFF. The CDR3 bases are TGCAGTGCTAGAGCTTCGGACAAGCAGTTCTTC.

This clonotype was counted many times. This chain uses TRBV14 with TRBJ2-7, with D perhaps assigned TRBD1 or TRBD2 (6 bases each). V was cut by 1 base and J by 5 bases, with 24 bases left in between. Germline-derived CDR1 and CDR2 are SGHDN and FVKESK. The CDR3 runs 18 residues. CDR3 bases: TGTGCCAGCAGCCAAGGGGTAGTGTCGCGGAGGGGGTGGAACGAGCAGTACTTC. Translating it yields CASSQGVVSRRGWNEQYF.

Notes on this clonotype: An end of the junction does not agree with germline; a read error may underlie this. The chain links TRBV6-2 or TRBV6-3 to TRBJ2-4; D is undetermined. The CDR3 covers 13 residues. Germline V lookup: CDR1 MNHEY, CDR2 SVGEGT. CDR3: CASSQLPSNMQYF. DNA of the CDR3: TGTGCCAGCAGCCAATTACCAAGCAACATGCAGTACTTC.

For this clonotype: A much bigger clone sits one base away, suggesting this may be a read error. J is TRBJ2-7 and V is TRBV20-1; 8 nucleotides match TRBD1. The CDR3 consists of 13 residues. Germline V CDR1 and CDR2: DFQATT, SNEGSKA (reference sequence). This CDR3 reads CSARGTGRYAQYF. CDR3 coding DNA: TGCAGTGCTAGAGGGACAGGGCGTTACGCGCAGTACTTC.

This clonotype was observed at least ten times. This chain uses TRBV9 with TRBJ2-7, with D hard to call. The CDR3 is 14 residues long. The germline V gene has CDR1 SGDLS and CDR2 YYNGEE. Trimming took off 0 bases at V and 2 bases at J, with 9 bases between the two ends. Here the CDR3 DNA reads TGTGCCAGCAGCGTAGACCCGGGTACCTACGAGCAGTACTTC. It translates to CASSVDPGTYEQYF.

In its sample, this clonotype was seen many times. The J gene is TRBJ2-7, the V gene TRBV20-1; D is uncertain. V was pared by 2 bases and J by 3 bases, with 8 bases between. Germline CDR1 is DFQATT and CDR2 is SNEGSKA (reference sequence). This CDR3 has 12 amino acids. CDR3 amino acids: CSARSNNYEQYF. The CDR3 region has the DNA TGCAGTGCTAGAAGCAATAACTACGAGCAGTACTTC.

This clonotype was detected many times. This chain connects TRBV12-3 or TRBV12-4 to TRBJ2-1, with D perhaps matching TRBD1 (5 bases). V lost 5 bases, J lost 4 bases, and 12 bases lay in between. The CDR3 totals 14 residues. The CDR3: CASSPRQLYNEQFF. The CDR3 region has the DNA TGTGCCAGCAGTCCGAGACAGTTATACAATGAGCAGTTCTTC.

Of note for this clonotype: A read error may account for a junction end that differs from germline. The CDR3 loop reads CASERGVGGAKTSRANVPTF. The CDR3 nucleotides are TGTGCCTCAGAGAGGGGGGTTGGAGGGGCCAAAACCTCTCGGGCCAACGTCCCGACTTTC. The rearrangement links TRBV7-8 to TRBJ2-6; D assignment may be TRBD1 or TRBD2 (6 bases each). CDR1 is SGHVS, CDR2 FQNEAQ, per germline. The CDR3 has 20 amino acids.

Ten or more counts support this clonotype. This chain connects TRBV19 to TRBJ2-3, with 8 bases aligning to TRBD1. The CDR3 extends over 14 amino acids. The V segment lost 4 bases and the J segment 5 bases; nucleotides outside the gene matches: 5. The germline V gene has CDR1 LNHDA and CDR2 SQIVND (reference sequence). CDR3 loop: CASSTTGVGDTQYF. The CDR3 DNA reads as TGTGCCAGTAGTACGACAGGGGTGGGAGATACGCAGTATTTT.

The sample holds a few counts of this clonotype. This chain uses TRBV6-1 with TRBJ2-2; a possible D gene is TRBD2 (6 bases). Germline CDR1 and CDR2: MNHNS and SASEGT. CDR3 length: 16 residues. V lost 5 bases to trimming and J lost 4 bases, with 17 bases between them. The CDR3 nucleotides read TGTGCCAGCAGTCTAGTTCCGGGGGAAAGCACCGGGGAGCTGTTTTTT. This codes for CASSLVPGESTGELFF.

The table lists this clonotype with many counts. The chain joins TRBV11-3 to TRBJ2-1, with 7 bases identical to TRBD2. The CDR3 spans 13 residues. Trimming cost V 2 bases and J 10 bases; bases outside gene matches: 5. Germline lookup yields CDR1 SGHNT and CDR2 YENEEA. CDR3 DNA: TGTGCCAGCAGCTTACCCGATAGCGGGGAGCAGTTCTTC. The encoded protein is CASSLPDSGEQFF.

This chain's CDR3 is CASSSSGTDNSPLHF. Written as DNA, the CDR3 is TGTGCCAGCAGCTCTTCCGGGACAGATAATTCACCCCTCCACTTT. The chain recombines TRBV7-9 with TRBJ1-6; the match to TRBD1 covers 7 bases. The CDR3 totals 15 residues. J was trimmed by 5 bases and V by 4 bases; bases with no gene match: 5. Germline CDR1 SEHNR, CDR2 FQNEAQ (reference sequence).

Points on this clonotype: With a much larger clone just one base away, this may be a read error. This chain joins TRBV5-1 and TRBJ2-3; maybe TRBD2 (5 bases). V was shortened by 0 bases and J by 2 bases, with 13 bases between the two germline ends. Per germline, CDR1 SGHRS and CDR2 YFSETQ. The CDR3 loop spans 16 amino acids. CDR3 in amino acids: CASSLGPSRDTDTQYF. The CDR3 DNA reads TGCGCCAGCAGCTTGGGGCCTTCCCGGGACACAGATACGCAGTATTTT.

In this sample, this clonotype turned up many times. J is TRBJ2-1 and V is TRBV30, with no clear D. The V gene's germline CDR1 is GTSNPN and CDR2 SVGIG (reference sequence). The CDR3 contains 10 residues. Written as DNA, the CDR3 is TGTGCTGGGGACTACAATGAGCAGTTCTTC. As protein: CAGDYNEQFF.

This clonotype showed up many times. This chain links TRBV20-1 with TRBJ2-5, with D perhaps assigned TRBD1 or TRBD2 (5 bases each). The germline CDR1 and CDR2 sequences are DFQATT and SNEGSKA (reference sequence). Trimming took off 4 bases at V and 4 bases at J, with 25 bases between the two ends. This CDR3 is built from 17 residues. The CDR3 sequence: CSAIDPRGPSPAETQYF. The DNA for the CDR3 is TGCAGTGCTATTGACCCCCGGGGCCCCTCTCCCGCAGAGACCCAGTACTTC.